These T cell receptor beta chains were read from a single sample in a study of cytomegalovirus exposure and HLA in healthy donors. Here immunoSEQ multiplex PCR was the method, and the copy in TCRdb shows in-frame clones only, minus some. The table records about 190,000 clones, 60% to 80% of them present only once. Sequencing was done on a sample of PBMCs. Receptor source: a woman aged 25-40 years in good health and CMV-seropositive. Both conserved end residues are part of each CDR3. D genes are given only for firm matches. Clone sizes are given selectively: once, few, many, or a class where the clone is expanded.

CDR3aa: CASSYRDAEGPQYF
abundance: -
d_gene: -
j_gene: TRBJ2-7
v_gene: TRBV7-9

CDR3aa: CASRLTANTEAFF
abundance: -
d_gene: -
j_gene: TRBJ1-1
v_gene: TRBV6-4

CDR3aa: CASSSQAGGPANEQFF
abundance: -
d_gene: TRBD2
j_gene: TRBJ2-1
v_gene: TRBV11-1

CDR3aa: CASSPGSEIGYGYTF
abundance: -
d_gene: -
j_gene: TRBJ1-2
v_gene: TRBV11-1

CDR3aa: CATPLPGQGKPNEKLFF
abundance: -
d_gene: TRBD1
j_gene: TRBJ1-4
v_gene: TRBV5-4

CDR3aa: CASSSVAGGLTDTQYF
abundance: -
d_gene: TRBD2
j_gene: TRBJ2-3
v_gene: TRBV7-2

CDR3aa: CASSLTAGSEQYF
abundance: -
d_gene: -
j_gene: -
v_gene: TRBV7-3

CDR3aa: CASSQGTSSYNEQFF
abundance: -
d_gene: TRBD2
j_gene: TRBJ2-1
v_gene: TRBV18

CDR3aa: CASSPHRSGELFF
abundance: -
d_gene: -
j_gene: TRBJ2-2
v_gene: TRBV7-2

CDR3aa: CASSQPSPGTRKTGELFF
abundance: -
d_gene: TRBD2
j_gene: TRBJ2-2
v_gene: TRBV23-1

CDR3aa: CAISPGLAGGMNTGELFF
abundance: -
d_gene: TRBD2
j_gene: TRBJ2-2
v_gene: TRBV10-3

CDR3aa: CASSLWRVNTEAFF
abundance: few
d_gene: -
j_gene: TRBJ1-1
v_gene: TRBV5-6

CDR3aa: CASSQGLLGQGLQETQYF
abundance: -
d_gene: TRBD1
j_gene: TRBJ2-5
v_gene: TRBV4-1

CDR3aa: CASSLREAQETQYF
abundance: -
d_gene: -
j_gene: TRBJ2-5
v_gene: TRBV13

CDR3aa: CASSLGGGIYEQYF
abundance: -
d_gene: -
j_gene: TRBJ2-7
v_gene: TRBV7-2

CDR3aa: CASSSLAGALSTDTQYF
abundance: -
d_gene: TRBD2
j_gene: TRBJ2-3
v_gene: TRBV7-2

CDR3aa: CASSESRDMNTEAFF
abundance: -
d_gene: -
j_gene: TRBJ1-1
v_gene: TRBV6-1

CDR3aa: CASSIVGVGQETQYF
abundance: few
d_gene: -
j_gene: TRBJ2-5
v_gene: TRBV19

CDR3aa: CASSLGQGNQPQHF
abundance: -
d_gene: TRBD1
j_gene: TRBJ1-5
v_gene: TRBV27

CDR3aa: CATSSFGDRGRIQPQHF
abundance: -
d_gene: TRBD1
j_gene: TRBJ1-5
v_gene: TRBV15

CDR3aa: CASSQDFSTGSGELFF
abundance: once
d_gene: -
j_gene: TRBJ2-2
v_gene: TRBV14

CDR3aa: CASSYLQGNTEAFF
abundance: -
d_gene: -
j_gene: TRBJ1-1
v_gene: TRBV6-5

CDR3aa: CASSGGLETQYF
abundance: -
d_gene: -
j_gene: TRBJ2-5
v_gene: TRBV5-6

CDR3aa: CAWQKAGYSYEQYF
abundance: -
d_gene: -
j_gene: TRBJ2-7
v_gene: TRBV30

CDR3aa: CASSSGTGNTEAFF
abundance: -
d_gene: TRBD1
j_gene: TRBJ1-1
v_gene: TRBV11-3

CDR3aa: CASSLGQGELWNSPLHF
abundance: -
d_gene: TRBD1
j_gene: TRBJ1-6
v_gene: TRBV5-6

CDR3aa: CASSSAGTGEPQLAF
abundance: -
d_gene: TRBD1
j_gene: TRBJ2-7
v_gene: TRBV28

CDR3aa: CASSPRSSGVGNEQFF
abundance: -
d_gene: TRBD2
j_gene: TRBJ2-1
v_gene: TRBV18

CDR3aa: CASSLSPRYRGGSGANVLTF
abundance: once
d_gene: TRBD1
j_gene: TRBJ2-6
v_gene: TRBV27

CDR3aa: CASSQDVLFGQGNQPQHF
abundance: few
d_gene: TRBD1
j_gene: TRBJ1-5
v_gene: TRBV4-1

CDR3aa: CASSRDTYYGYTF
abundance: -
d_gene: -
j_gene: TRBJ1-2
v_gene: TRBV6-5

CDR3aa: CASSQDYRTGGIYEQYF
abundance: few
d_gene: TRBD1
j_gene: TRBJ2-7
v_gene: TRBV14

CDR3aa: CASSQVTNSPLHF
abundance: -
d_gene: -
j_gene: TRBJ1-6
v_gene: TRBV4-3

CDR3aa: CASSGGRAEREQYF
abundance: -
d_gene: TRBD2
j_gene: TRBJ2-7
v_gene: TRBV5-4

CDR3aa: CASSLDTWTSGRTDTQYF
abundance: once
d_gene: TRBD2
j_gene: TRBJ2-3
v_gene: TRBV13

CDR3aa: CASSLLAETGELFF
abundance: -
d_gene: -
j_gene: TRBJ2-2
v_gene: TRBV5-1

CDR3aa: CASSLGSRPASGYTF
abundance: -
d_gene: -
j_gene: TRBJ1-2
v_gene: TRBV7-9

CDR3aa: CASSQRSGTGRARANEKLFF
abundance: once
d_gene: TRBD1
j_gene: TRBJ1-4
v_gene: TRBV4-2

CDR3aa: CASSHWPQGQTYEQYF
abundance: -
d_gene: TRBD1
j_gene: TRBJ2-7
v_gene: TRBV4-1

CDR3aa: CSAMSRDTQYF
abundance: -
d_gene: -
j_gene: TRBJ2-3
v_gene: TRBV20-1

CDR3aa: CASSELYTDTQYF
abundance: -
d_gene: -
j_gene: TRBJ2-3
v_gene: TRBV2

CDR3aa: CASSLVVAYNEQFF
abundance: -
d_gene: -
j_gene: TRBJ2-1
v_gene: TRBV5-1

CDR3aa: CASSSGQGGEQYF
abundance: -
d_gene: TRBD1
j_gene: TRBJ2-7
v_gene: TRBV11-2

CDR3aa: CASSSGTPSSGANVLTF
abundance: -
d_gene: -
j_gene: TRBJ2-6
v_gene: TRBV28

CDR3aa: CAWSVPGLAGEQYF
abundance: -
d_gene: TRBD2
j_gene: TRBJ2-5
v_gene: TRBV30

CDR3aa: CASSDPSREQFF
abundance: -
d_gene: -
j_gene: TRBJ2-1
v_gene: TRBV25-1

CDR3aa: CASSPPNRGPYNEQFF
abundance: -
d_gene: TRBD1
j_gene: TRBJ2-1
v_gene: TRBV18

CDR3aa: CAWSRGTFGEQYF
abundance: few
d_gene: -
j_gene: TRBJ2-7
v_gene: TRBV30

CDR3aa: CSGSGTNMNTEAFF
abundance: -
d_gene: -
j_gene: TRBJ1-1
v_gene: TRBV29-1

CDR3aa: CSDWDFTDTQYF
abundance: -
d_gene: -
j_gene: TRBJ2-3
v_gene: TRBV29-1

CDR3aa: CASKRGQGRYEQYF
abundance: few
d_gene: TRBD1
j_gene: TRBJ2-7
v_gene: TRBV7-2

CDR3aa: CASSQTGQTYGYTF
abundance: once
d_gene: TRBD1
j_gene: TRBJ1-2
v_gene: TRBV4-2

CDR3aa: CASSLLVGGSGNTIYF
abundance: -
d_gene: -
j_gene: TRBJ1-3
v_gene: TRBV28

CDR3aa: CASSSTSGFNEKLFF
abundance: -
d_gene: -
j_gene: TRBJ1-4
v_gene: TRBV5-1

CDR3aa: CASSSPQGRTSGANVLTF
abundance: -
d_gene: -
j_gene: TRBJ2-6
v_gene: TRBV28

CDR3aa: CASSIWAGAYNEQFF
abundance: -
d_gene: -
j_gene: TRBJ2-1
v_gene: TRBV19

CDR3aa: CASSLAWGLAGGAWETQYF
abundance: -
d_gene: TRBD2
j_gene: TRBJ2-5
v_gene: TRBV7-2

CDR3aa: CASSQEVSMNTEAFF
abundance: medium-sized
d_gene: -
j_gene: TRBJ1-1
v_gene: TRBV4-3